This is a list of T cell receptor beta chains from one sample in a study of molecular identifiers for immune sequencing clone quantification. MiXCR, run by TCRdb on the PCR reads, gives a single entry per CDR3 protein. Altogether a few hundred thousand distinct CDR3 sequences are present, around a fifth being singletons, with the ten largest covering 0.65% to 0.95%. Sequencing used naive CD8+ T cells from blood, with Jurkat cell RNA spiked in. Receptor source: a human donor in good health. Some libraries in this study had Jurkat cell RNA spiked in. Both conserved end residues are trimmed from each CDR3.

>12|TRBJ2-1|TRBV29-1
SVVPGLSYNEQF
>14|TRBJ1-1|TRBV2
ASKAKPGQQSTEAF
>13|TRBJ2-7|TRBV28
ASRTPGTGPYEQY
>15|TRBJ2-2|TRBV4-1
ASRHEPARGSTRELF
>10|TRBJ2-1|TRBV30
AWSVYLNEQF
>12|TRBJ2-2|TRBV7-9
ASSLAGLPGELF
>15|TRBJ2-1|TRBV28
ASSFWDRGERRNEQF
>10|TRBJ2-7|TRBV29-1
SVVSGSYEQY
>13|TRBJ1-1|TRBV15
ATSGWDRVNTEAF
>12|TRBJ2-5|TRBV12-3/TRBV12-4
ASSLGGLQETQY
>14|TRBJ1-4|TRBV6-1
ASSEVMGATNEKLF
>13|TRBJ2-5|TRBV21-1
ASSMGPEIQETQY
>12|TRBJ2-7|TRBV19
ASSIGGGPYEQY
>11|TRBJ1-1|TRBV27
ASSWSVNTEAF
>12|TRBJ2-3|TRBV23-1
ASSQRERSDTQY
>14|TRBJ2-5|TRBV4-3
ASSQDQSRGQETQY
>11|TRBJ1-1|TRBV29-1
SVEPPANTEAF
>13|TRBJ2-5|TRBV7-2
ASSLAPSPGETQY
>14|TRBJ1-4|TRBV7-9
ASSSVQGGGNEKLF
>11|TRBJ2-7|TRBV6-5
ASSATSSYEQY
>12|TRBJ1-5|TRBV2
ASSSGSANQPQH
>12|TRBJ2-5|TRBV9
ASSVDRGIETQY
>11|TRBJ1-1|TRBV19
ASSIKVDQEAF
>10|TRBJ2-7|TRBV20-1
SARSRDHEQY
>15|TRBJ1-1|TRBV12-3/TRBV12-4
ASSYDRGRSGYTEAF
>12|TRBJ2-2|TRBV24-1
ATSESRAAGELF
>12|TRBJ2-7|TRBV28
ASSLWRGMEEQY
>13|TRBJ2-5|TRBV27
ASSFRGEYQETQY
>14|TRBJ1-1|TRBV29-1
SVPALGASMNTEAF
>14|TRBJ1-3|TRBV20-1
SARQSVGLTGNTIY
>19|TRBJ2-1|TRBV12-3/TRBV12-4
ASRFSYGARTSGTLMDEQF
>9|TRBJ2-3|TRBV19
ASWRGDTQY
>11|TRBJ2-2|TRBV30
AWSAANTGELF
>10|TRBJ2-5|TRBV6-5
ASSYFGETQY
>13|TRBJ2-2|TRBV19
ASSILAGPTGELF
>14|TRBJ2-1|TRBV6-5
ASSYSRGGAYNEQF
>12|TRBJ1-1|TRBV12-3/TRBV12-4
ASSPGGSYTEAF
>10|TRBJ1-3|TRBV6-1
ASSEGTHTIY